Each of the 18 T cell receptor beta chains below was sequenced from the same sample in a study of blood T cell repertoires in COVID-19. Libraries were prepared by immunoSEQ multiplex PCR; TCRdb keeps only in-frame clonotypes and omits some of them. The profile shows 150,000 to 200,000 clones, about 93% of them singletons. Material: peripheral blood. The receptors originated from a man in his fifties or sixties with acute or convalescent COVID-19.

The chain recombines TRBV28 with TRBJ2-3; D is perhaps TRBD1 (5 bases). The CDR3 spans 14 residues. Germline assignment: CDR1 MDHEN and CDR2 SYDVKM. Trimming left V 5 bases short and J 8 bases short, with 17 bases between. CDR3 loop: CASSPAGHFGTQYF. CDR3 DNA: TGTGCCAGCAGTCCCGCAGGGCACTTCGGTACGCAGTATTTT.

The rearrangement links TRBV5-5 to TRBJ1-1; 9 bases map to TRBD1. V shed 4 bases and J 6 bases; nucleotides not matched to a gene: 10. Per the germline V gene, CDR1 is SGHKS and CDR2 is YYEKEE (reference sequence). The CDR3 runs 15 residues. The CDR3 region has the DNA TGTGCCAGCAGCCTCTTACAGGGGGCGCTTCCTGAAGCTTTCTTT. It yields the protein CASSLLQGALPEAFF.

V usage is TRBV10-3 and J usage is TRBJ2-7; 7 bases align to TRBD2. CDR3 length equals 15 residues. With V trimmed by 0 bases and J by 4 bases, 6 bases remained unmatched. Germline V lookup: CDR1 ENHRY, CDR2 SYGVKD. Here the CDR3 reads CAISESLGEGYEQYF. DNA for the CDR3: TGTGCCATCAGTGAGTCATTGGGGGAGGGGTACGAGCAGTACTTC.

This clone was counted once. V and J are TRBV9 and TRBJ2-1; TRBD2 matches at 7 bases. This CDR3 comprises 16 residues. CDR1 SGDLS and CDR2 YYNGEE come from the germline V gene. Germline trimming cut 2 bases from V and 0 bases from J; bases unmatched to any gene: 5. In DNA, the CDR3 is TGTGCCAGCAGCGTTGGGACTACGAGCTCCTACAATGAGCAGTTCTTC. This gives the protein CASSVGTTSSYNEQFF.

As to this clone: This may stem from a read error, because a much larger clone lies one nucleotide away. The gene calls are TRBV6-5 and TRBJ2-7, with TRBD1 matching over 8 bases. The CDR3 runs to 13 residues. Unmatched junction bases numbered 3, after V lost 5 bases and J lost 3 bases. Germline values: CDR1 MNHEY, CDR2 SVGAGI. CDR3: CASSITGGYEQYF. As DNA, the CDR3 is TGTGCCAGCAGTATCACAGGGGGCTACGAGCAGTACTTC.

J is TRBJ1-2 and V is TRBV3-1 (or the pseudogene TRBV3-2); no reliable D call. V was cut by 7 bases and J by 4 bases, with 10 bases left in between. The CDR3 has 12 amino acids. The germline V gene encodes CDR1 LGHDT and CDR2 YNNKEL (reference sequence). CDR3 DNA: TGTGCCAGCAACAACCGGGGCTATGGCTACACCTTC. Translating gives CASNNRGYGYTF.

J is TRBJ2-7 and V is TRBV3-1 (or the pseudogene TRBV3-2), with 8 bases that match TRBD1. Germline CDR1 reads LGHDT; CDR2 reads YNNKEL (reference sequence). This CDR3 has 15 amino acids. V dropped 6 bases and J dropped 2; count of bases not matched to a gene: 9. The DNA for the CDR3 is TGTGCCAGCAGTCGACCCGGGACAGGAGCCTACGAGCAGTACTTC. Protein product: CASSRPGTGAYEQYF.

This clone was counted between two and nine times. The rearrangement uses TRBV6-6 and TRBJ2-2; D is unresolved. V dropped 7 bases and J dropped 7 bases, with 7 bases sitting between them. The CDR3 sequence is 11 residues long. The V gene's germline CDR1 is MNHNY and CDR2 SVGAGI (reference sequence). The CDR3 region is CASTYSGELFF. In DNA form, the CDR3 reads TGTGCCAGCACCTACAGCGGGGAGCTGTTTTTT.

This clone appeared a single time. The rearrangement links TRBV5-1 to TRBJ2-1; 14 bases map to TRBD2. The germline V gene encodes CDR1 SGHRS and CDR2 YFSETQ. J lost 8 bases, V lost 5 bases, and 9 bases had no gene match. The CDR3 has 16 amino acids. CDR3 in DNA: TGCGCCAGCAGGCCGGGACTAGCGGGAGTTATAGATGAGCAGTTCTTC. Translated, it gives CASRPGLAGVIDEQFF.

This rearrangement joins TRBV19 to TRBJ1-4; no clear D. The CDR3 extends over 16 amino acids. Germline CDR1 LNHDA, CDR2 SQIVND (reference sequence). V lost 5 bases, J lost 4 bases, and 17 bases lay in between. In nucleotides, the CDR3 is TGTGCCAGTAGTCGCGGCCTAGCAGGTGATAATGAAAAACTGTTTTTT. Residues: CASSRGLAGDNEKLFF.

This clone was seen a handful of times. The J gene is TRBJ2-7, the V gene TRBV6-2 or TRBV6-3; weak D call: TRBD2 (5 bases). This CDR3 is built from 13 residues. V lost 4 bases to trimming and J lost 2 bases, with 9 bases between them. Germline loops: CDR1 MNHEY, CDR2 SVGEGT. CDR3 nucleotides: TGTGCCAGCAGTTTAACGGGGACCTACGAGCAGTACGTC. It codes for CASSLTGTYEQYV.

The V gene is TRBV2, the J gene TRBJ2-2; possible D gene TRBD2, 5 bases. The CDR3 runs 15 residues. Germline V lookup: CDR1 SNHLY, CDR2 FYNNEI. The V end was cut by 10 bases, the J end by 3 bases, with 18 bases between. DNA for the CDR3: TGTGCCACCTCGTTAGGGAGCATTGACACCGGGGAGCTGTTTTTT. Translation gives CATSLGSIDTGELFF.

The genes are TRBV5-1 and TRBJ2-7; TRBD2 matches at 11 bases. This CDR3 region has 15 residues. V gave up 4 bases and J gave up 3 bases; unmatched junction bases: 6. Germline V lookup: CDR1 SGHRS, CDR2 YFSETQ. The CDR3 coding sequence is TGCGCCAGCAGCCCCGGGACTAGCGGTCTCTACGAGCAGTACTTC. It codes for CASSPGTSGLYEQYF.

This rearrangement joins TRBV9 to TRBJ1-6; TRBD1 agrees at 8 bases. Germline assignment: CDR1 SGDLS and CDR2 YYNGEE. The CDR3 is 14 amino acids. The V and J ends lost 3 bases and 6 bases, in that order; junction bases with no gene match: 2. DNA for the CDR3: TGTGCCAGCAGCGCGACAGGGGCTAATTCACCCCTCCACTTT. It specifies CASSATGANSPLHF.

This rearrangement joins TRBV10-3 to TRBJ1-3; weak D call: TRBD1 (5 bases). Trimming cost V 3 bases and J 1 base, with 13 bases left between them. Germline lookup yields CDR1 ENHRY and CDR2 SYGVKD. This CDR3 is 16 amino acids long. CDR3 sequence (DNA): TGTGCCATCAGTGAACGGCGGGGGGATTCTGGAAACACCATATATTTT. It codes for CAISERRGDSGNTIYF.

The CDR3 nucleotides read TGTGCCAGCAGCTTAAGCCCCGGGACAGGGACCGGCTACACCTTC. Translating gives CASSLSPGTGTGYTF. V usage is TRBV7-6 and J usage is TRBJ1-2, with 9 nucleotides matching TRBD1. J was trimmed by 8 bases and V by 2 bases; bases with no gene match: 9. Germline assignment: CDR1 SGHVS and CDR2 FNYEAQ. The CDR3 is 15 residues long.

The chain has TRBV11-2 and TRBJ2-1, with 9 nucleotides matching TRBD2. Losses at the gene ends were 5 bases for V and 10 bases for J; bases not matched to a gene: 6. This CDR3 spans 13 amino acids. Germline CDR1 is SGHAT and CDR2 is FQNNGV. The CDR3 here is CASSPSGGFEQFF. The CDR3 nucleotides are TGTGCCAGCAGCCCCAGCGGGGGGTTCGAGCAGTTCTTC.

The chain couples TRBV6-5 to TRBJ2-5, with D uncertain. The V end was cut by 4 bases, the J end by 1 base, with 13 bases between. This CDR3 is 15 amino acids long. Germline-derived CDR1 and CDR2 are MNHEY and SVGAGI. CDR3 nucleotides: TGTGCCAGCAGTTCGACTTTAACGATCCAAGAGACCCAGTACTTC. This codes for CASSSTLTIQETQYF.